This T cell receptor beta chain was sequenced during a study of blood T cell repertoires in COVID-19. TCRdb's table, derived via immunoSEQ multiplex PCR, lists solely in-frame clones and lacks some. Of approximately 68,000 clones in the sample, about 81% were seen once. Germline assignment: CDR1 SGDLS and CDR2 YYNGEE. V was cut by 0 bases and J by 0 bases, with 7 bases left in between. The CDR3 loop spans 15 amino acids. The sequencing input was peripheral blood. The clonotype originates from a human donor in a cohort sampled during active COVID-19. This chain uses TRBV9 with TRBJ1-3; D is unclear. The CDR3 nucleotides are TGTGCCAGCAGCGTAGAAGCATACTCTGGAAACACCATATATTTT. This gives the protein CASSVEAYSGNTIYF. Full variable domain (missing parts from reference TRBV9 and TRBJ1-3): DSGVTQTPKHLITATGQRVTLRCSPRSGDLSVYWYQQSLDQGLQFLIQYYNGEERAKGNILERFSAQQFPDLHSELNLSSLELGDSALYFCASSVEAYSGNTIYFGEGSWLTVV.